What follows is one T cell receptor (beta chain) and its context. Antigen: not known. Libraries were prepared by immunoSEQ multiplex PCR; TCRdb keeps only in-frame clonotypes and omits some of them. The sample has 78,000 or so clones; approximately 97% are singletons. V gave up 2 bases and J gave up 5 bases, with 12 bases separating them. Germline V lookup: CDR1 MDHEN, CDR2 SYDVKM. The CDR3 sequence is 14 residues long. This record belongs to a study of human thymus T cells. Study-level findings and limits: It looked as if thymic and blood repertoires used V and J genes in a biased way.

The thymus was resected at corrective cardiac surgery. The people who donated were healthy Finnish babies having corrective surgery for congenital heart defects. This rearrangement joins TRBV28 to TRBJ2-5; D may be TRBD1 or TRBD2 (5 bases each). The sequence was collected from a boy in the first two years of life with a congenital heart defect but otherwise immunologically healthy. Sequencing was performed on thymus tissue. CDR3 in DNA: TGTGCCAGCAGTTTAGAGGGAAACAGGGAGACCCAGTACTTC. Protein product: CASSLEGNRETQYF.